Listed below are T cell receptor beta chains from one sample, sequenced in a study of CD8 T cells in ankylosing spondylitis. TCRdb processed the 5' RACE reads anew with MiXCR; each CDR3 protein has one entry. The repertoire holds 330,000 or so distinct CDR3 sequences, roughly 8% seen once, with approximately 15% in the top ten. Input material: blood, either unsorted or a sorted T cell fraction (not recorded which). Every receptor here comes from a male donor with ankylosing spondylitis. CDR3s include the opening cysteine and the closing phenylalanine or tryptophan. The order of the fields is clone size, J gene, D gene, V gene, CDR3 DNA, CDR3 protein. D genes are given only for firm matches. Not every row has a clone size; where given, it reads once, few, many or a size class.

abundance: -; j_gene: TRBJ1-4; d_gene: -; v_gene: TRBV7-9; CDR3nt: TGTGCCAGCAGCTGGGCCCGGACGAGGCCGACTAATGAAAAACTGTTTTTT; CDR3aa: CASSWARTRPTNEKLFF
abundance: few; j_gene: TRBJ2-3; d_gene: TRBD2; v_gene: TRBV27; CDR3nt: TGTGCCAGCAGTTACAGCGGGAGCTTATCAGATACGCAGTATTTT; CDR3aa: CASSYSGSLSDTQYF
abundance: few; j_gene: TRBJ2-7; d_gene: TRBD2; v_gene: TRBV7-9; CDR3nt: TGTGCCAGCAGCTCCCCGACTAGCGGGATTTACGAGCAGTACTTC; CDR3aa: CASSSPTSGIYEQYF
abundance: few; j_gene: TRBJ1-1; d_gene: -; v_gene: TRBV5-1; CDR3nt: TGCGCCAGCAGGTGGGAGTTTACAGTGAACACTGAAGCTTTCTTT; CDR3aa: CASRWEFTVNTEAFF
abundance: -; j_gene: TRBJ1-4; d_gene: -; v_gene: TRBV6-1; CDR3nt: TGTGCCAGCAGTGGCGGGACACGTACGGTCGGTAATGAAAAACTGTTTTTT; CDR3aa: CASSGGTRTVGNEKLFF
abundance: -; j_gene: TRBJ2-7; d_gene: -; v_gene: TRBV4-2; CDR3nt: TGTGCCAGCAGCCCCCGTCTCGGGACCGACTACGAGCAGTACTTC; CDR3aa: CASSPRLGTDYEQYF
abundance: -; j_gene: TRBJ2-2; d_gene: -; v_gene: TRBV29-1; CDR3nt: TGCAGCGTTGAAGGGAGGACAGGGAGGGACACCGGGGAGCTGTTTTTT; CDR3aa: CSVEGRTGRDTGELFF
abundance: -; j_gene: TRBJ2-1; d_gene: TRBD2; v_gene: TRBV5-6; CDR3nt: TGTGCCAGCAGCATTGGACTAGCGGGGTCCAATGAGCAGTTCTTC; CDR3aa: CASSIGLAGSNEQFF
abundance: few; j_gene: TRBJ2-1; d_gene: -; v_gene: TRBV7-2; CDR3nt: TGTGCCAGCAGCTTAGGGGTCCCGGAGCAGTTCTTC; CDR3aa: CASSLGVPEQFF
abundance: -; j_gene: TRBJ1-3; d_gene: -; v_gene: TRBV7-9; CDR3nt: TGTGCCAGCAGCTTAGTGTGGCGCTCTGGAAACACCATATATTTT; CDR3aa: CASSLVWRSGNTIYF
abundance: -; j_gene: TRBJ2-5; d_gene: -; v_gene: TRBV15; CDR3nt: TGTGCCACCAGCAGAGATCCGGTGGGTGGTGGTGAGACCCAGTACTTC; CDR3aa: CATSRDPVGGGETQYF
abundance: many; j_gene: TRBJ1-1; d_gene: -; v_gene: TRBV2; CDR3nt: TGTGCCAGCAGTGGCGGGGAAGAGGACACTGAAGCTTTCTTT; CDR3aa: CASSGGEEDTEAFF
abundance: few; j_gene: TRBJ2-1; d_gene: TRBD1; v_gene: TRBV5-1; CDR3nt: TGCGCCAGCAGGGGACAGAACAATGAGCAGTTCTTC; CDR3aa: CASRGQNNEQFF
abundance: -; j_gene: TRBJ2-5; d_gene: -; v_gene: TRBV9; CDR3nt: TGTGCCAGCAGCGTAGCCCCGACTCTGGAGACCCAGTACTTC; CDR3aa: CASSVAPTLETQYF
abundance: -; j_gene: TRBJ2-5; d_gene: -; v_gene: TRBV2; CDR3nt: TGTGCCAGCAGTGAAGAAACACGGCAAGAGACCCAGTACTTC; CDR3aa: CASSEETRQETQYF
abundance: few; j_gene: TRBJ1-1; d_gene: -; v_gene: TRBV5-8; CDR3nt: TGTGCCAGCAGCTTGGTCGTGGCTGAAGCTTTCTTT; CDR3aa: CASSLVVAEAFF
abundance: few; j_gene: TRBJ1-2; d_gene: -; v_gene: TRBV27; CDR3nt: TGTGCCAGCAGTAAGCAGGGAGTCGGCTACACCTTC; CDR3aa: CASSKQGVGYTF
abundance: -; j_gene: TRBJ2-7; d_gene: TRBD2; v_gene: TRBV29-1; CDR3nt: TGCAGCGCTGAGACTAGCGGGACCTACGAGCAGTACTTC; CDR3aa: CSAETSGTYEQYF
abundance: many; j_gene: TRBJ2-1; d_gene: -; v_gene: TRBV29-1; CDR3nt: TGCAGCGTCGGAGGGGAACAGGGCAGGTACAATGAGCAGTTCTTC; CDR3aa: CSVGGEQGRYNEQFF
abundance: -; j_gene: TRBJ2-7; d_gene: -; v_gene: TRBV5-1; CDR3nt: TGCGCCAGCAGCTTGGCCGAGACATTACCTTACGAGCAGTACTTC; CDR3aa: CASSLAETLPYEQYF
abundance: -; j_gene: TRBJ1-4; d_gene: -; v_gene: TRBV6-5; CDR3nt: TGTGCCAGCAGTTATCCTGGTTCCGGTAATGAAAAACTGTTTTTT; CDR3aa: CASSYPGSGNEKLFF
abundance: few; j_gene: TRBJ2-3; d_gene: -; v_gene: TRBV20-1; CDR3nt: TGCAGTGCTAGAGACCTGGTCACAGATACGCAGTATTTT; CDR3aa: CSARDLVTDTQYF
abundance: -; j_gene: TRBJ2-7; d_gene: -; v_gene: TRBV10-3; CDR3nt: TGTGCCATCAGGGAGGACAGAGCGACCTACGAGCAGTACTTC; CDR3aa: CAIREDRATYEQYF
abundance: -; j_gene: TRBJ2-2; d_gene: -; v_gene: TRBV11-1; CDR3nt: TGTGCCAGCAGCTTCATTATTAGTATCCGCCTTAACACCGGGGAGCTGTTTTTT; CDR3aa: CASSFIISIRLNTGELFF
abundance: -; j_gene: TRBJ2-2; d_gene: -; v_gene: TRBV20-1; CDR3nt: TGCAGTGCTAGTAGAGGGAGTGACTACACCGGGGAGCTGTTTTTT; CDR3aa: CSASRGSDYTGELFF
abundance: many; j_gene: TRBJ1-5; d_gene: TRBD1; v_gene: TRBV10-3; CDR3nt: TGTGCCACCAGGACAGGGCAAGATCAGCCCCAGCATTTT; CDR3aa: CATRTGQDQPQHF
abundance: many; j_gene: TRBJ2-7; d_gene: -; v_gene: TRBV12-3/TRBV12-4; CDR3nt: TGTGCCAGCAGTTTAGAATGGGCCTCCTCCTACGAGCAGTACTTC; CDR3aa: CASSLEWASSYEQYF
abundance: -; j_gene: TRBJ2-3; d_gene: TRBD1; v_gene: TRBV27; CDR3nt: TGTGCCAGCATCGACAGGGGGCGGGTTGAAGATACGCAGTATTTT; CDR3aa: CASIDRGRVEDTQYF
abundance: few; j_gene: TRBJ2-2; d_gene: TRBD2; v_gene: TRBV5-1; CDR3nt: TGCGCCAGCAGCCTTAGCGGGAGGACCGACACCGGGGAGCTGTTTTTT; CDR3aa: CASSLSGRTDTGELFF
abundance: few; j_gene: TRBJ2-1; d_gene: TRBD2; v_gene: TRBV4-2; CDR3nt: TGTGCCAGCAGCCAGGCGGGACTAGTGTATGAGCAGTTCTTC; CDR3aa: CASSQAGLVYEQFF
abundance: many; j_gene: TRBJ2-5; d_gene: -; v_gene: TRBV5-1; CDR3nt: TGCGCCAGCAGCGGGCAAGAGACCCAGTACTTC; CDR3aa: CASSGQETQYF
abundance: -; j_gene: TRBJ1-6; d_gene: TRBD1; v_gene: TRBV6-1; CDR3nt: TGTGCCAGCCTAGGGACAGGACGATCACCCCTCCACTTT; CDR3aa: CASLGTGRSPLHF
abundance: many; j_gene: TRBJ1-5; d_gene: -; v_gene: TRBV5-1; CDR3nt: TGCGCCAGCAGCCCGCTGGGTAGCAATCAGCCCCAGCATTTT; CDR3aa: CASSPLGSNQPQHF
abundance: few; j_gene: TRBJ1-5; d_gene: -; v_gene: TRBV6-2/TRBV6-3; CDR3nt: TGTGCCAGCAGTTACTCGCGGGGATTGCCCCAGCATTTT; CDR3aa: CASSYSRGLPQHF
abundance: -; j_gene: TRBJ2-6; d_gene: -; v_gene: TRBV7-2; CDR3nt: TGTGCCAGCAGCCGAGGGGTGGTTGGGGCCAACGTCCTGACTTTC; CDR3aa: CASSRGVVGANVLTF
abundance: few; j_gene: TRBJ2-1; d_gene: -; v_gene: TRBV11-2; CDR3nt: TGTGCCAGCAGCTCGGACATCAATGAGCAGTTCTTC; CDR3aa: CASSSDINEQFF
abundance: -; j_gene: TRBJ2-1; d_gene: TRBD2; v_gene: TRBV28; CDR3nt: TGTGCCAGCCTATGGGGTAGCGGGATTTCCTACAATGAGCAGTTCTTC; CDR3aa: CASLWGSGISYNEQFF
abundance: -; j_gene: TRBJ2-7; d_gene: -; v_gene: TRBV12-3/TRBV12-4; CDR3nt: TGTGCCAGCAGTACGATAGGCTACGAGCAGTACTTC; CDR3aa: CASSTIGYEQYF
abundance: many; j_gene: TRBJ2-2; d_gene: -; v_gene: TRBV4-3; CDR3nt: TGCGCCAGCAGCCAAGATCTCTGGAGGGAGGAGCTGTTTTTT; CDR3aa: CASSQDLWREELFF
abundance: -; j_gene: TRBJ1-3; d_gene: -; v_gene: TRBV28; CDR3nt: TGTGCCAGCACAAAAGTCAGGACGTCCTCTGGAAACACCATATATTTT; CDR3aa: CASTKVRTSSGNTIYF
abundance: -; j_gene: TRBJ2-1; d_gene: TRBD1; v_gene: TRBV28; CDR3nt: TGCCGTTCAGGGGGCGCGGGATTTAATGAGCAGTTCTTC; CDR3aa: CRSGGAGFNEQFF
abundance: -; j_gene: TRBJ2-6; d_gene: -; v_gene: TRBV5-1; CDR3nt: TGCGCCAGCAGCTTGGGGCAGGGGACCTTCTCTGGGGCCAACGTCCTGACTTTC; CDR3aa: CASSLGQGTFSGANVLTF
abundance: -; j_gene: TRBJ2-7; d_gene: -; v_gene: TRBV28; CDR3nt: TGTGCCAGCATCCCCCGGTCGGGGGAGCAGTACTTC; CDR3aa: CASIPRSGEQYF
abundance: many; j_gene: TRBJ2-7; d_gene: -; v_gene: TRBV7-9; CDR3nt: TGTGCCAGCAGCTCACTCGGGGGCGCCTCTTCCGAGCAGTACTTC; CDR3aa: CASSSLGGASSEQYF
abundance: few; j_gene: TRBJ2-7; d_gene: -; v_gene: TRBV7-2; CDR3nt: TGTGCCAGCAGCTTAGGGTCCGCAACGGGCGAGCAGTACTTC; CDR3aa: CASSLGSATGEQYF
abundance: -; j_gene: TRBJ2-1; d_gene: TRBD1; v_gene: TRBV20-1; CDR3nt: TGCAGTGCTAAACCGGGACAGGCCTACAATGAGCAGTTCTTC; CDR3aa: CSAKPGQAYNEQFF
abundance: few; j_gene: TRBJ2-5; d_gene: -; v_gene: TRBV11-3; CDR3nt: TGTGCCAGCAGCAACCGCCCGGGACTCGGTGGGACCCAGTACTTC; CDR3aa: CASSNRPGLGGTQYF
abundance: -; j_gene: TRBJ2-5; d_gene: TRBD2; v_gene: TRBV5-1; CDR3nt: TGCGCCAGCAGCCTCCGGTTCGGGAGGGTCCAAGAGACCCAGTACTTC; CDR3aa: CASSLRFGRVQETQYF
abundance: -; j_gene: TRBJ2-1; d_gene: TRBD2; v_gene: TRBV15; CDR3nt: TGTGCCACCAGCAGAGATTTTTCTAGCGGGAGTATCTACAATGAGCAGTTCTTC; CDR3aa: CATSRDFSSGSIYNEQFF
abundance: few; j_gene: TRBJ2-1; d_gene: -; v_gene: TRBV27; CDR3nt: TGTGCCAGCAGTCCAGGGAGTGAGCAGTTCTTC; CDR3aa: CASSPGSEQFF
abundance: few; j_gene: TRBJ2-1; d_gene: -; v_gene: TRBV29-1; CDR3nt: TGCAGCGTTGTTCTGGATCGAGGGTACAATGAGCAGTTCTTC; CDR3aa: CSVVLDRGYNEQFF
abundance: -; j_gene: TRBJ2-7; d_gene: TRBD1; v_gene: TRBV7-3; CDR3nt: TGTGCCAGCAGCTTAAGCCCGGACAGGGCCTACGAGCAGTACTTC; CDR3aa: CASSLSPDRAYEQYF
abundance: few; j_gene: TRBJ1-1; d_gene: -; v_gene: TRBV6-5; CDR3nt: TGTGCCAGCAGTTACCTTCGGACCTCCCGAGGAACTGAAGCTTTCTTT; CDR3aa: CASSYLRTSRGTEAFF
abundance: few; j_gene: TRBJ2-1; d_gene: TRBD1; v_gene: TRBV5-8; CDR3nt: TGTGCCAGCCGCAACCGGGGACAGGGTTTGAATGAGCAGTTCTTC; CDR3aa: CASRNRGQGLNEQFF
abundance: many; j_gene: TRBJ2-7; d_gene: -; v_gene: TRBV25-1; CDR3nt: TGTGCCAGCAGCCGAGGAGCTAGCAAGTCCTACGAGCAGTACTTC; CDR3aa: CASSRGASKSYEQYF